This T cell receptor beta chain originates from a study of cytomegalovirus exposure and HLA in healthy donors. Notes on the study in general: A missense DCLRE1C variant was associated with V- and J-gene trimming of TCR beta chains in a later analysis, and an independent cohort replicated the association. As was reported, the classifier diagnosed cytomegalovirus status with high specificity and sensitivity.

Use of 60 Vbeta and 13 Jbeta primers characterized the PCR. Assay used: immunoSEQ multiplex PCR; TCRdb lists only in-frame clones, some missing. Counted here are approximately 190,000 clones, around four fifths occurring once; the ten biggest clones make up over 1.5%. On this clone: Its antigen is still unknown.

The germline V gene encodes CDR1 SGHAT and CDR2 FQNNGV. Trimming cost V 6 bases and J 2 bases, with 8 bases left between them. The CDR3 sequence is 12 residues long. The sequence derives from a man in his forties or fifties in good health and CMV-seropositive. J is TRBJ2-7 and V is TRBV11-2; weak D call: TRBD1 (6 bases). The sample consisted of PBMCs. CDR3 region: CASSDRTYEQYF. The CDR3, as DNA: TGTGCCAGCAGTGACAGGACCTACGAGCAGTACTTC.